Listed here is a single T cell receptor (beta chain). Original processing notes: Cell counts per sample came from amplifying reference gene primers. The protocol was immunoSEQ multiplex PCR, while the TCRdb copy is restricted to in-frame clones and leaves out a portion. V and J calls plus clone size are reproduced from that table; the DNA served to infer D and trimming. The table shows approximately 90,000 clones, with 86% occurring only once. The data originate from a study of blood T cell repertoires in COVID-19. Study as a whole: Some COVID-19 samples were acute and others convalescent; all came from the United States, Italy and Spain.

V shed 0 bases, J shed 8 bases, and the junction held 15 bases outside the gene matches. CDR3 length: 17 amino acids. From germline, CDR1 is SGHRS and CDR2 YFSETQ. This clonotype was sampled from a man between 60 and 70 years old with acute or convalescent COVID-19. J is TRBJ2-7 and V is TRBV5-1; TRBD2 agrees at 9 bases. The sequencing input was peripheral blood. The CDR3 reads CASSLELTSGRPDQQYF. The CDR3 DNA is TGCGCCAGCAGCTTGGAACTGACTAGCGGCCGTCCCGACCAGCAGTACTTC.